This TCR beta chain emerged from a study of shared clonotypes between healthy human individuals. Looked up from germline, CDR1 is MNHNY and CDR2 is SVGAGI (reference sequence). The V gene lost 5 bases and the J gene lost 6 bases, with 14 bases spanning the gap. This CDR3 is 14 amino acids long. Sequencing was performed with immunoSEQ multiplex PCR; in TCRdb, only in-frame clones are kept and a portion is missing. The table includes more than 2 million clones, roughly 95% detected once. Sequenced material: naive CD4+ T cells sorted from blood. Subset here: CD45RA+ positively selected. The chain carries TRBV6-6 and TRBJ2-1, with D possibly being TRBD1 or TRBD2 (5 bases each). The origin of this receptor is a man between 18 and 29 years old in good health. The CDR3 DNA reads TGTGCCAGCAGTCGGTCCGGGGCTCCCAATGAGCAGTTCTTC. Translated: CASSRSGAPNEQFF.